The 18 T cell receptor beta chains reported below all come from one sample, sequenced in a study of blood T cell repertoires in COVID-19 (dated by TCRdb to the early 2020s). The receptor library was made with the immunoSEQ multiplex PCR assay. TCRdb limited this immuneACCESS table to in-frame rearrangements with V and J called. A share of clones is missing; checked studies link under half to unresolved V genes, and the rest is unexplained. The sample table records 300,000 to 450,000 clones; 85% to 90% of these occur just once. The ten largest clonotypes hold approximately 1% of the sample. The sequenced sample was PBMCs or T cells enriched from blood (not recorded which). The receptors shown here come from a woman aged 25 to 39 who had been exposed to COVID-19.

This sequence joins TRBV4-1 and TRBJ2-2, with D possibly being TRBD1 (6 bases). The CDR3 consists of 17 residues. CDR1 is MGHRA and CDR2 is YSYEKL in the germline V gene. Trimming took off 0 bases at V and 5 bases at J, with 16 bases between the two ends. The CDR3 region is CASSQDWGQSWTGELFF. The CDR3 region has the DNA TGCGCCAGCAGCCAAGATTGGGGGCAGAGTTGGACCGGGGAGCTGTTTTTT.

The chain uses TRBV23-1 and TRBJ1-1, with a tentative D call TRBD1 (5 bases). TRBV23-1 is classed as an ORF, of uncertain function. This CDR3 has 13 amino acids. Trimming removed 9 bases from V and 4 bases from J, with 15 bases in between. The CDR3 sequence: CARGGDESTEAFF. The CDR3 coding sequence is TGCGCCAGGGGGGGGGACGAAAGCACTGAAGCTTTCTTT.

The chain combines TRBV3-1 (or the pseudogene TRBV3-2) with TRBJ1-2; the D gene is possibly TRBD1 (5 bases). The germline V gene encodes CDR1 LGHDT and CDR2 YNNKEL (reference sequence). The CDR3 sequence is 17 residues long. V shed 4 bases and J shed 5 bases, with 23 bases lying between them. CDR3 sequence: CASSPFARVSSPYGYTF. The CDR3 DNA follows: TGTGCCAGCAGCCCGTTTGCCAGGGTTTCAAGTCCTTATGGCTACACCTTC.

The chain joins TRBV10-3 to TRBJ1-2, with 9 bases fitting TRBD1. The CDR3 loop spans 13 amino acids. With V trimmed by 4 bases and J by 14 bases, 11 bases remained unmatched. Germline CDR1 and CDR2: ENHRY and SYGVKD. The CDR3 nucleotides read TGTGCCATCAGTGCGGACAGGGGATGGTCTTGGACCTTC. Translated, it gives CAISADRGWSWTF.

The J gene is TRBJ1-1, the V gene TRBV5-1; 11 bases line up with TRBD1. Germline CDR1 reads SGHRS; CDR2 reads YFSETQ. There are 14 residues in the CDR3. J was trimmed by 7 bases and V by 2 bases; bases with no gene match: 4. The CDR3, as DNA: TGCGCCAGCAGCTTCGGGACAGGGGGAATTGAAGCTTTCTTT. It is translated as CASSFGTGGIEAFF. Variable domain in full (rest from reference TRBV5-1 and TRBJ1-1): KAGVTQTPRYLIKTRGQQVTLSCSPISGHRSVSWYQQTPGQGLQFLFEYFSETQRNKGNFPGRFSGRQFSNSRSEMNVSTLELGDSALYLCASSFGTGGIEAFFGQGTRLTVV.

The chain is built from TRBV18 and TRBJ1-1; D is perhaps TRBD1 (6 bases). Deletions cut 4 bases from V and 1 base from J, with 7 bases between. CDR3 length: 13 amino acids. Germline CDR1 reads KGHSH; CDR2 reads LQKENI. The CDR3 sequence is CASSLQGNTEAFF. The CDR3 nucleotides read TGTGCCAGCTCACTACAGGGGAACACTGAAGCTTTCTTT.

This clone was picked up a small number of times. This chain connects TRBV5-1 to TRBJ1-1, with D perhaps matching TRBD1 (5 bases). Per the germline V gene, CDR1 is SGHRS and CDR2 is YFSETQ. Between the trimmed V and J ends, which lost 0 bases and 4 bases, there was a span of 16 bases. The CDR3 spans 16 residues. CDR3 coding DNA: TGCGCCAGCAGCTTGGAGGCCCAGGTCGGGGGCACTGAAGCTTTCTTT. As protein: CASSLEAQVGGTEAFF. Based on the CDR3 plus reference TRBV5-1 and TRBJ1-1, the full variable domain is KAGVTQTPRYLIKTRGQQVTLSCSPISGHRSVSWYQQTPGQGLQFLFEYFSETQRNKGNFPGRFSGRQFSNSRSEMNVSTLELGDSALYLCASSLEAQVGGTEAFFGQGTRLTVV.

This clone has just one count. The chain couples TRBV20-1 to TRBJ1-4, with a possible D match to TRBD1 (6 bases). The CDR3 is made up of 12 amino acids. With 3 bases removed from V and 11 bases from J, the gap between germline ends came to 13 bases. Germline CDR1 DFQATT, CDR2 SNEGSKA (reference sequence). CDR3 DNA sequence: TGCAGTGCTAGTTTTCAGGGGCCCAAACTGTTTTTT. Its protein is CSASFQGPKLFF.

The chain uses TRBV7-2 and TRBJ1-1; D may be TRBD1 (5 bases). The V gene's germline CDR1 is SGHTA and CDR2 FQGNSA. V gave up 4 bases and J gave up 1 base, with 7 bases separating them. The CDR3 consists of 13 residues. As DNA, the CDR3 is TGTGCCAGCAGCTCTGGACAGAACACTGAAGCTTTCTTT. It specifies CASSSGQNTEAFF. The full variable domain, rest sourced from reference TRBV7-2 and TRBJ1-1, is GAGVSQSPSNKVTEKGKDVELRCDPISGHTALYWYRQSLGQGLEFLIYFQGNSAPDKSGLPSDRFSAERTGGSVSTLTIQRTQQEDSAVYLCASSSGQNTEAFFGQGTRLTVV.

The chain couples TRBV9 to TRBJ2-5; weak D call: TRBD2 (7 bases). The V and J ends lost 1 base and 1 base respectively, with 14 bases between them. Germline CDR1 and CDR2: SGDLS and YYNGEE. There are 16 residues in the CDR3. CDR3 nucleotides: TGTGCCAGCAGCGTAAGGAGTCGGGGGGCCCAAGAGACCCAGTACTTC. Its translation is CASSVRSRGAQETQYF.

The chain couples TRBV4-1 to TRBJ1-1, with 10 bases lining up with TRBD1. V dropped 0 bases and J dropped 3; count of bases not matched to a gene: 7. This CDR3 spans 17 amino acids. From germline, CDR1 is MGHRA and CDR2 YSYEKL. CDR3 coding DNA: TGCGCCAGCAGCCAAGATAGGAGTGGGACAGGGGACACTGAAGCTTTCTTT. Residues: CASSQDRSGTGDTEAFF.

The gene calls are TRBV9 and TRBJ1-5; D is undetermined. V was clipped by 0 bases and J by 1 base, with 5 bases between them. Germline lookup yields CDR1 SGDLS and CDR2 YYNGEE. The length of the CDR3 is 14 residues. This CDR3 is CASSVDISNQPQHF. The CDR3 DNA sequence: TGTGCCAGCAGCGTAGATATCAGCAATCAGCCCCAGCATTTT. The variable domain in full, completed from reference TRBV9 and TRBJ1-5, reads DSGVTQTPKHLITATGQRVTLRCSPRSGDLSVYWYQQSLDQGLQFLIQYYNGEERAKGNILERFSAQQFPDLHSELNLSSLELGDSALYFCASSVDISNQPQHFGDGTRLSIL.

The chain employs TRBV7-2 and TRBJ2-7; 7 bases agree with TRBD2. This CDR3 comprises 16 residues. J was trimmed by 2 bases and V by 1 base; bases with no gene match: 8. Germline lookup yields CDR1 SGHTA and CDR2 FQGNSA. The CDR3 DNA reads TGTGCCAGCAGCTTAGAGGTCTCGCGGGGGACCTACGAGCAGTACTTC. It yields the protein CASSLEVSRGTYEQYF.

The chain recombines TRBV3-1 (or the pseudogene TRBV3-2) with TRBJ2-3; maybe TRBD1 (6 bases). Germline lookup yields CDR1 LGHDT and CDR2 YNNKEL (reference sequence). The CDR3 runs 16 residues. V lost 3 bases to trimming and J lost 2 bases, with 15 bases between them. The CDR3 sequence: CASSQTLGQLTDTQYF. As DNA, the CDR3 is TGTGCCAGCAGCCAGACCCTCGGACAGCTCACAGATACGCAGTATTTT.

The rearrangement joins TRBV11-2 to TRBJ1-6, with 7 nucleotides matching TRBD1. Germline V gene data show CDR1 as SGHAT and CDR2 as FQNNGV. CDR3 length: 14 amino acids. Trimming removed 4 bases from V and 6 bases from J; junction bases left unmatched: 3. CDR3 in amino acids: CASSWGQSNSPLHF. The DNA for the CDR3 is TGTGCCAGCAGCTGGGGACAGTCTAATTCACCCCTCCACTTT.

V is TRBV28 and J is TRBJ1-2, with D perhaps TRBD1 (5 bases). V gave up 6 bases and J gave up 2 bases, with 16 bases separating them. The length of the CDR3 is 15 residues. Germline V gives CDR1 MDHEN, CDR2 SYDVKM. The DNA of the CDR3 is TGTGCCAGCAGACACGGAGGGGACCTAAACTATGGCTACACCTTC. Translation: CASRHGGDLNYGYTF.

The chain joins TRBV6-5 to TRBJ1-2; a weak D match, TRBD1 (5 bases). Germline V gene lookup returns CDR1 MNHEY and CDR2 SVGAGI. V was shortened by 0 bases and J by 7 bases, with 12 bases between the two germline ends. This CDR3 contains 14 residues. The CDR3 bases are TGTGCCAGCAGTTACTCGCTAGGACACCGTGGCTACACCTTC. Protein: CASSYSLGHRGYTF.

This clone was counted a few times. The rearrangement uses TRBV24-1 and TRBJ1-2, with D unclear. CDR1 is KGHDR and CDR2 is SFDVKD in the germline V gene. Trimming took 7 bases from V and 4 from J, leaving 9 bases between them. The CDR3 runs to 12 residues. The CDR3 coding sequence is TGTGCCACCAGCCTCCCGGGCTATGGCTACACCTTC. This sequence encodes CATSLPGYGYTF.